The 6 T cell receptor beta chains listed next were all sequenced from one sample in a study. TCRdb itself ran the RT-PCR reads through MiXCR, one entry per CDR3 protein. Here the sample spans 650,000 to 800,000 distinct CDR3 sequences, about 14% being singletons. Sequenced input: memory CD4+ T cells from blood. The receptors derive from a female donor in good health, serving as a healthy control.

This clonotype was observed at least ten times. The chain carries TRBV7-9 and TRBJ2-7; D is unresolved. The CDR3 totals 14 residues. V lost 2 bases and J 0 bases, leaving 8 bases between the germline ends. Germline V lookup: CDR1 SEHNR, CDR2 FQNEAQ (reference sequence). In nucleotides, the CDR3 is TGTGCCAGCAGCTTAAGGCGTGACTCCTACGAGCAGTACTTC. Its protein is CASSLRRDSYEQYF.

The V call is TRBV18, the J call TRBJ1-1; 7 bases map to TRBD1. The CDR3 spans 14 residues. Germline V gene lookup returns CDR1 KGHSH and CDR2 LQKENI. V was clipped by 2 bases and J by 4 bases; unmatched bases: 4. CDR3 protein: CASSPETGPTEAFF. The DNA of the CDR3 is TGTGCCAGCTCACCAGAGACAGGGCCCACTGAAGCTTTCTTT.

This clonotype was found a few times. The chain uses TRBV7-9 and TRBJ2-2, with D hard to call. V lost 5 bases, J lost 0 bases, and 13 bases lay in between. Germline loops: CDR1 SEHNR, CDR2 FQNEAQ (reference sequence). CDR3 length: 16 residues. The DNA for the CDR3 is TGTGCCAGCAGCCCGCTGGGTTTTGCGAACACCGGGGAGCTGTTTTTT. Translation: CASSPLGFANTGELFF.

The chain links TRBV7-2 to TRBJ1-5; D unresolved. The germline V gene has CDR1 SGHTA and CDR2 FQGNSA. The CDR3 totals 13 residues. Trimming removed 8 bases from V and 5 bases from J, with 13 bases in between. DNA of the CDR3: TGTGCCAGCGGGGTACGTAAGGATCAGCCCCAGCATTTT. It specifies CASGVRKDQPQHF.

In this sample, this clonotype turned up many times. The genes are TRBV29-1 and TRBJ2-7; TRBD1 aligns across 9 bases. This CDR3 spans 18 amino acids. From germline, CDR1 is SQVTM and CDR2 ANQGSEA. The V gene end was trimmed by 4 bases and the J gene end by 0 bases; junction bases not matched to a gene: 16. In nucleotides, the CDR3 is TGCAGCGTTGTCTATGGGGGGTCCAGGGACAGGGCCTCCTACGAGCAGTACTTC. This gives the protein CSVVYGGSRDRASYEQYF.

This clonotype showed up just a few times. This chain connects TRBV5-1 to TRBJ1-3; a weak D match, TRBD1 (5 bases). The V end was cut by 0 bases, the J end by 4 bases, with 14 bases between. The CDR3 length is 16 residues. Germline V gene sequence: CDR1 SGHRS, CDR2 YFSETQ. As DNA, the CDR3 is TGCGCCAGCAGCTTGGACCCCCAGGGTGGAGGAAACACCATATATTTT. Its protein is CASSLDPQGGGNTIYF.